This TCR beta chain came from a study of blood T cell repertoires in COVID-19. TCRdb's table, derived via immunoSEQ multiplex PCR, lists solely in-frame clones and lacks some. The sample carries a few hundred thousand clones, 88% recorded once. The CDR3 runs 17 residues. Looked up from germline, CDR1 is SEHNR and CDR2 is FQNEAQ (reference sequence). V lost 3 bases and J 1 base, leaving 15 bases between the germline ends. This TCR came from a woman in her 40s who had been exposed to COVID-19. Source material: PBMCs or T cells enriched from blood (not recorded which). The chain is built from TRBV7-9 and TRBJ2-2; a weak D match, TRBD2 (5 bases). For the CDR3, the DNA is TGTGCCAGCAGCTTCTCTTATGTGGGGAGGAACACCGGGGAGCTGTTTTTT. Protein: CASSFSYVGRNTGELFF.